A single sample gave rise to the 19 T cell receptor beta chains below, sequenced in a study of blood T cells in healthy people across ages. For the second PCR, which ran for about 7 to 12 cycles, a sample-barcoded 5' primer and a J-beta primer mix were used. TCRdb independently ran MiXCR on the 5' RACE reads; one entry per CDR3 protein. The sample carries more than 650,000 distinct CDR3 sequences, 50% to 65% recorded once. The sample comprised blood. These receptors were taken from an older man in good health.

The rearrangement uses TRBV6-2 or TRBV6-3 and TRBJ2-1, with 7 bases lining up with TRBD1. Trimming at V came to 4 bases and at J to 8 bases, leaving 5 bases not matched to a gene. The CDR3 runs 13 residues. Germline CDR1 reads MNHEY; CDR2 reads SVGEGT. CDR3: CASSSQGRHEQFF. In DNA form, the CDR3 reads TGTGCCAGCAGTTCACAGGGGCGCCATGAGCAGTTCTTC.

The V call is TRBV7-9, the J call TRBJ2-6, with D possibly called TRBD1 or TRBD2 (5 bases each). CDR3 length: 18 residues. V lost 5 bases, J lost 4 bases, and 21 bases lay in between. Germline lookup yields CDR1 SEHNR and CDR2 FQNEAQ (reference sequence). The CDR3 DNA reads as TGTGCCAGCAGCCGTTGGGACGGAGTCTGGGAGGGGGCCAACGTCCTGACTTTC. It yields the protein CASSRWDGVWEGANVLTF. Full variable domain (remainder filled in from reference TRBV7-9 and TRBJ2-6): DTGVSQNPRHKITKRGQNVTFRCDPISEHNRLYWYRQTLGQGPEFLTYFQNEAQLEKSRLLSDRFSAERPKGSFSTLEIQRTEQGDSAMYLCASSRWDGVWEGANVLTFGAGSRLTVL.

J is TRBJ2-1 and V is TRBV27, with 7 bases identical to TRBD2. This CDR3 has 15 residues. Germline lookup yields CDR1 MNHEY and CDR2 SMNVEV (reference sequence). The trim removed 1 base at V and 7 bases at J, leaving 7 bases unmatched. The CDR3 DNA reads TGTGCCAGCAGTTTATTTGGCGGGAGTTTAAATGAGCAGTTCTTC. It is translated as CASSLFGGSLNEQFF.

This clonotype was seen a few times. This chain links TRBV29-1 with TRBJ1-2, with TRBD1 matching 9 bases. The CDR3 sequence is 14 residues long. The V gene end was trimmed by 1 base and the J gene end by 7 bases; junction bases not matched to a gene: 7. Per the germline V gene, CDR1 is SQVTM and CDR2 is ANQGSEA. Here the CDR3 reads CSVEGGTGTTGYTF. The CDR3 DNA follows: TGCAGCGTTGAAGGTGGGACAGGGACCACTGGCTACACCTTC.

J is TRBJ2-3 and V is TRBV12-3 or TRBV12-4; no definite D call. Trimming pared 7 bases from V and 0 bases from J, leaving 14 bases between. The CDR3 length is 15 residues. The CDR3 reads CASTPGQFSTDTQYF. For the CDR3, the DNA is TGTGCCAGCACCCCCGGGCAGTTTAGCACAGATACGCAGTATTTT.

The CDR3 loop is CASRPVTAYNSPLHF. The DNA for the CDR3 is TGTGCCAGCAGACCGGTGACAGCTTATAATTCACCCCTCCACTTT. This chain links TRBV2 with TRBJ1-6; weak D call: TRBD1 (5 bases). This CDR3 spans 15 amino acids. The germline V and J ends were trimmed by 6 bases and 4 bases, with 13 bases remaining between them. Germline assignment: CDR1 SNHLY and CDR2 FYNNEI.

V usage is TRBV5-1 and J usage is TRBJ2-7; TRBD1 aligns across 10 bases. CDR1 and CDR2 (germline): SGHRS, YFSETQ. The CDR3 consists of 15 residues. V was pared by 0 bases and J by 8 bases, with 8 bases of the junction left unmatched. The CDR3 reads CASSLGGTGDTKQYF. The DNA of the CDR3 is TGCGCCAGCAGCTTGGGGGGGACAGGGGATACGAAGCAGTACTTC. The full variable domain, rest sourced from reference TRBV5-1 and TRBJ2-7, is KAGVTQTPRYLIKTRGQQVTLSCSPISGHRSVSWYQQTPGQGLQFLFEYFSETQRNKGNFPGRFSGRQFSNSRSEMNVSTLELGDSALYLCASSLGGTGDTKQYFGPGTRLTVT.

This clonotype came up a few times. The CDR3 DNA is TGTGCCAGCTCACCACTGGCGGAGGCCAACGAGCAGTACTTC. Its translation: CASSPLAEANEQYF. V is TRBV18 and J is TRBJ2-7, with D possibly TRBD2 on 5 matching bases. V shed 1 base and J shed 5 bases, with 12 bases lying between them. Germline loops: CDR1 KGHSH, CDR2 LQKENI. The CDR3 has 14 residues.

This clonotype has a single count. The chain carries TRBV12-3 or TRBV12-4 and TRBJ2-2; D remains ambiguous. Trimming removed 6 bases at V and 8 bases at J, with 13 bases between. The CDR3 has 13 residues. The CDR3 loop is CASSPHPRGELFF. The CDR3 DNA reads as TGTGCCAGCAGCCCCCACCCGAGGGGGGAGCTGTTTTTT.

This clonotype was observed a few times. This chain connects TRBV29-1 to TRBJ1-2; a possible D gene is TRBD1 (5 bases). Looked up from germline, CDR1 is SQVTM and CDR2 is ANQGSEA. V was trimmed by 7 bases and J by 8 bases, leaving 14 bases between them. This CDR3 contains 11 residues. CDR3 sequence: CSAWKGQGYTF. The CDR3 nucleotides are TGCAGCGCCTGGAAGGGGCAAGGCTACACCTTC.

The gene calls are TRBV10-3 and TRBJ2-1; TRBD2 is a possible D gene (6 bases). CDR3 size: 10 residues. V was pared by 11 bases and J by 10 bases, with 12 bases between. Germline CDR1 is ENHRY and CDR2 is SYGVKD. The CDR3 DNA follows: TGTGCCTTCGAGGGAGGAGAGCAGTTCTTC. Its translation is CAFEGGEQFF.

The chain links TRBV24-1 to TRBJ2-3; TRBD2 matches 8 bases. Per germline, CDR1 KGHDR and CDR2 SFDVKD. V was clipped by 5 bases and J by 5 bases; unmatched bases: 14. There are 17 residues in the CDR3. The CDR3 sequence: CATSVPTAGVGKDTQYF. CDR3 in DNA: TGTGCCACCAGTGTTCCAACAGCGGGAGTCGGGAAAGATACGCAGTATTTT.

The V and J genes are TRBV10-3 and TRBJ1-1; unclear D gene. The CDR3 runs to 13 residues. Germline CDR1 reads ENHRY; CDR2 reads SYGVKD. Trimming took off 4 bases at V and 3 bases at J, with 9 bases between the two ends. In DNA, the CDR3 is TGTGCCATCAGTGGGAATAAGGACACTGAAGCTTTCTTT. Protein product: CAISGNKDTEAFF.

Many counts were recorded for this clonotype. V usage is TRBV27 and J usage is TRBJ2-7, with D possibly being TRBD1 (5 bases). The CDR3 loop spans 19 amino acids. Trimming left V 4 bases short and J 2 bases short, with 27 bases between. Germline values: CDR1 MNHEY, CDR2 SMNVEV (reference sequence). CDR3 residues: CASSSPKQVLDGMAYEQYF. CDR3 coding DNA: TGTGCCAGCAGTTCACCCAAACAGGTGTTGGACGGTATGGCCTACGAGCAGTACTTC.

This clonotype was seen a handful of times. This rearrangement joins TRBV29-1 to TRBJ2-7; D unresolved. This CDR3 is 10 amino acids long. V dropped 5 bases and J dropped 7 bases, with 9 bases sitting between them. Germline loops: CDR1 SQVTM, CDR2 ANQGSEA. The CDR3 nucleotides are TGCAGCGTTCTCCACAAGGAGCAGTACTTC. Translation gives CSVLHKEQYF.

The DNA of the CDR3 is TGCGCCAGCAGCTTGGGTGGGTACTACAATGAGCAGTTCTTC. It codes for CASSLGGYYNEQFF. This chain connects TRBV5-1 to TRBJ2-1; D ambiguous. Per germline, CDR1 SGHRS and CDR2 YFSETQ. The CDR3 totals 14 residues. V lost 0 bases to trimming and J lost 3 bases, with 7 bases between them.

This clonotype occurred a few times. CDR3 in amino acids: CASSLASPLHF. The DNA for the CDR3 is TGTGCCAGCAGCCTGGCTTCACCCCTCCACTTT. V and J are TRBV12-3 or TRBV12-4 and TRBJ1-6; D remains unclear. The CDR3 covers 11 residues. V was clipped by 6 bases and J by 9 bases, with 6 bases between them.

This chain links TRBV27 with TRBJ2-7; 8 bases are shared with TRBD2. The CDR3 runs 15 residues. V was pared by 1 base and J by 7 bases, with 9 bases of the junction left unmatched. CDR1 and CDR2 from the germline V gene are MNHEY and SMNVEV (reference sequence). CDR3 DNA: TGTGCCAGCAGTTTATTTAGCGGGGTTTACAATGAGCAGTACTTC. Its protein is CASSLFSGVYNEQYF.

The V gene is TRBV2, the J gene TRBJ2-6; 7 bases are a match to TRBD1. This CDR3 region has 13 residues. The trim removed 8 bases at V and 4 bases at J, leaving 2 bases unmatched. From germline, CDR1 is SNHLY and CDR2 FYNNEI. The CDR3 sequence is CASARGGANVLTF. In DNA form, the CDR3 reads TGTGCCAGCGCCAGGGGGGGGGCCAACGTCCTGACTTTC.